Below, 7 T cell receptor beta chains from the same sample are listed, as sequenced in a study of blood T cell repertoires in COVID-19. Profiled with immunoSEQ multiplex PCR; TCRdb holds only in-frame clones, not every one. The sample lists some 130,000 clones, roughly 80% seen once, with roughly an eighth in the top ten. The sequencing sample was made of peripheral blood. The origin of the receptors is a woman younger than 45 who had recovered from COVID-19.

This clone has a handful of counts. One end of the junction varies from germline; a read error may be responsible. This chain uses TRBV7-7 with TRBJ2-3; 8 bases are shared with TRBD2. This CDR3 has 18 amino acids. Looked up from germline, CDR1 is SSHAT and CDR2 is FNYEAQ (reference sequence). CDR3 in amino acids: CASSPRGVAGLAPDTQYF. The CDR3 DNA follows: TGTGCTAGCAGCCCGCGCGGAGTAGCGGGGTTAGCCCCAGATACGCAGTATTTT.

The chain is built from TRBV1 and TRBJ1-2. TRBV1 is a pseudogene locus. This CDR3 has 12 amino acids. The CDR3 DNA reads as TGCACCAGCAATGCGGGCAACTATGGCTACACCTTC. Translation: CTSNAGNYGYTF.

This chain joins TRBV24-1 and TRBJ2-3; 7 bases map to TRBD2. Germline V CDR1 and CDR2: KGHDR, SFDVKD. The CDR3 sequence is 17 residues long. Losses at the gene ends were 5 bases for V and 1 base for J; bases not matched to a gene: 11. DNA for the CDR3: TGTGCCACCAGTGGGGGATCGCGGGAGCGAGGCACAGATACGCAGTATTTT. This translates into CATSGGSRERGTDTQYF.

The chain employs TRBV6-1 and TRBJ1-5; D is uncertain. The CDR3 covers 16 residues. Trimming pared 0 bases from V and 1 base from J, leaving 10 bases between. CDR1 and CDR2 (germline): MNHNS, SASEGT. The CDR3 region has the DNA TGTGCCAGCAGTGAAGCCGGGGTTCGAAGCAATCAGCCCCAGCATTTT. This gives the protein CASSEAGVRSNQPQHF.

The V and J genes are TRBV7-9 and TRBJ2-5; 10 bases agree with TRBD2. V dropped 3 bases and J dropped 2; count of bases not matched to a gene: 6. The V gene's germline CDR1 is SEHNR and CDR2 FQNEAQ (reference sequence). The CDR3 runs 16 residues. CDR3 loop: CASSFSSGRGQETQYF. The CDR3 coding sequence is TGTGCCAGCAGCTTTTCCAGCGGGAGGGGGCAAGAGACCCAGTACTTC.

Only a few counts were recorded for this clone. V usage is TRBV4-1 and J usage is TRBJ2-7; 7 bases agree with TRBD2. This CDR3 contains 15 residues. The V gene's germline CDR1 is MGHRA and CDR2 YSYEKL. Trimming cost V 2 bases and J 2 bases; bases outside gene matches: 6. DNA for the CDR3: TGCGCCAGCAGCCAAATTACTAGCGCCGCCTACGAGCAGTACTTC. As protein: CASSQITSAAYEQYF.

The CDR3 loop reads CSVPSGSYNEQFF. As DNA, the CDR3 is TGCAGCGTTCCCTCGGGATCCTACAATGAGCAGTTCTTC. The chain recombines TRBV29-1 with TRBJ2-1, with a weak D call TRBD2 (5 bases). Germline V gene lookup returns CDR1 SQVTM and CDR2 ANQGSEA. The CDR3 sequence is 13 residues long. V gave up 5 bases and J gave up 1 base, with 9 bases separating them.